The present entry profiles one T cell receptor (beta chain) with its context. Its target is not known. There were only healthy Caucasians among the donors. TCRdb reanalysed the 5' RACE reads using MiXCR and keeps one entry per CDR3 protein. The sample shows 700,000 to 950,000 distinct CDR3 sequences, over 9% of them seen only once. This CDR3 region has 18 residues. V lost 4 bases and J 0 bases, leaving 21 bases between the germline ends. CDR1 and CDR2 from the germline V gene are ENHRY and SYGVKD. The data stem from a study of identical twins. Study conclusions and caveats: Zero-insertion findings could be partly confounded by invariant cells (MAIT and iNKT cells). Out-of-frame alpha sequences shared by twins were enriched for low generation probability.

The same data also went into a second study, on yellow fever vaccine responses in identical twins.

The origin of this receptor is a woman aged 18-30 years in good health. Sequencing used PBMCs. The chain has TRBV10-3 and TRBJ1-2; D not resolved. The CDR3 DNA reads TGTGCCATCAGTGCCTACAGCGCATCGGGCAGCACTAACTATGGCTACACCTTC. Protein product: CAISAYSASGSTNYGYTF.